This TCR beta chain was observed in a study of blood T cell repertoires in COVID-19 (dated by TCRdb to 2018 to 2020). Turning to the overall study: The collaborator samples originated in the United States, Italy and Spain and spanned the acute and convalescent phases of COVID-19. The material from the prospective study consisted of cDNA or gDNA derived from T cells, B-cell-depleted T cells, or PBMCs. Deeply sampled blood TCRbeta repertoires from subjects exposed to, actively infected with, or recovered from COVID-19 were included in the dataset. The repertoires were released in a freely available public database meant as a resource for research on the immune response to SARS-CoV-2. Samples were obtained from the ongoing ImmuneRACE study (first 160 participants) and from over 1,000 subjects provided by 6 global collaborators. A de-identified subject ID, COVID-19 status, age in years and sex were almost always included in the sample metadata. Where available, HLA class I and class II types were obtained from metadata supplied by the sample provider rather than from assay-based typing. What the study reported, not specific to this receptor: Clinical and demographic metadata were provided uncurated, with the amount varying by source and participant.

In regard to this clone: What antigen it recognizes has not been identified. No quality values exist for individual bases; no much larger clone is one base distant.

TCRbeta CDR3 regions were amplified from genomic DNA using the immunoSEQ Assay, a bias-controlled multiplex PCR. The paper's processing steps were these. Nucleated cell counts per sample were estimated from amplification of reference gene primers within the assay. To quantify the absolute abundance of each unique TCRbeta CDR3 rearrangement, sequence reads were collapsed and filtered. For each sample, productive Simpson clonality was calculated as the square root of Simpson's diversity index over productive rearrangements. This immuneACCESS table, as held by TCRdb, lists in-frame sequences with V and J called but not all clones. Of the missing ones, under half trace to an unresolved V gene in checked studies; the others have no known cause. That table gives V, J and clone size, and the DNA gave D and trimming. Across this sample there are roughly 300,000 clones, with about four fifths seen only once. The ten most abundant clones make up 9.4% of the sample.

Samples from volunteer blood donors who had recovered from COVID-19 were contributed by a second Seattle source. The collaborating institutions used their own protocols to collect whole blood in K2EDTA tubes. For TCRbeta analysis, collaborators shipped samples as frozen whole blood, isolated PBMCs, or DNA extracted from either of those sample types. The CDR3 contains 13 residues, cysteine and phenylalanine counted. The only DNA kept is the CDR3, 39 bases in frame from the first base. The germline V gene gives CDR1 as SGHTA and CDR2 as FQGTGA. Between the V and J ends, shortened by 2 bases and 5 bases respectively, the junction contains 7 bases.

The V and J segments used are TRBV7-3 and TRBJ2-1; there is no confident call for the D gene. The specimen was peripheral blood. This TCR was sampled from a woman in her forties or fifties who had recovered from COVID-19. The sequence in DNA is TGTGCCAGCAGCTTAGGCCCCAACAATGAGCAGTTCTTC. It translates to CASSLGPNNEQFF.